This T cell receptor beta chain comes out of a study of blood T cell repertoires in COVID-19. Study context: Specimens from acute and convalescent COVID-19 originated in the United States, Italy and Spain. PBMCs, B-cell-depleted T cells, or T cells were the source of the cDNA or gDNA that made up the material.

In the original processing: Quantification of nucleated cells was approximated via reference gene primer amplification. Clones were read by immunoSEQ multiplex PCR, and TCRdb kept only the in-frame ones, dropping some. The V and J calls and clone size come from that table; D and trimming were worked out from the DNA. This sample has some 250,000 clones, with approximately 85% found just once. The CDR3 covers 15 residues. Germline CDR1 and CDR2: LNHDA and SQIVND (reference sequence). V was clipped by 3 bases and J by 0 bases, with 12 bases between them. This clone was seen a handful of times. The sequenced sample was peripheral blood. The TCR originated in a woman between 25 and 40 years old with acute or convalescent COVID-19. This chain joins TRBV19 and TRBJ2-7, with D maybe TRBD1 (5 bases). CDR3 sequence reads: CASSMRARDSYEQYF. DNA of the CDR3: TGTGCCAGTAGTATGCGTGCCAGGGACTCCTACGAGCAGTACTTC.